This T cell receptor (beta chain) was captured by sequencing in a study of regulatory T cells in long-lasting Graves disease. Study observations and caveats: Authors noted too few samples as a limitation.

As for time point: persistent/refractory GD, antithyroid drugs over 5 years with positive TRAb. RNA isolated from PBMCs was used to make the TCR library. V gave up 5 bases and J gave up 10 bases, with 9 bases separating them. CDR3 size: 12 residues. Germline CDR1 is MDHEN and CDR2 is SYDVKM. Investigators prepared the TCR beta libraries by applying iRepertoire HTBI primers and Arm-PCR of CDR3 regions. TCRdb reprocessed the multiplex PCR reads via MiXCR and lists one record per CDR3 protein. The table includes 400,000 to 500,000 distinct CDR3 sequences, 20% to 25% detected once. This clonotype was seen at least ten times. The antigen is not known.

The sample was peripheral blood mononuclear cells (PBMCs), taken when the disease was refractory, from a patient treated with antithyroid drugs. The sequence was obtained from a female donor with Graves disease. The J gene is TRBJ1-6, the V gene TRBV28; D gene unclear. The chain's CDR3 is CASSRVDSPLHF. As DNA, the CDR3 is TGTGCCAGCAGTCGCGTTGACTCACCCCTCCACTTT.